The table lists the clone carrying this T cell receptor (beta chain) with a few counts. As yet, its antigen is unknown. Trimming removed 2 bases from V and 1 base from J, with 6 bases in between. The germline gives CDR1 SGHTA, CDR2 FQGNSA. The CDR3 totals 14 residues. Isolated PBMCs totaled at least 6.5 million in each sample. This entry is derived from a study of blood T cells in healthy people across ages. The study's findings and limits: Expanded clonotype changes were possibly confounded by unknown donor CMV status. Long-lived donors exceeded aged donors in naive CD4+ cells and diversity.

Together with a sample-barcoded 5' primer, a J-beta primer mix was included in a second PCR lasting 7 to 11 cycles. Each sample yielded at least 3 million CDR3-containing paired-end reads. TCRdb re-called the 5' RACE reads with MiXCR, one entry per CDR3 protein. The sample has about 680,000 distinct CDR3 sequences, around 45% seen once. The receptor's source is a woman aged 55 to 70 in good health. Sequences were obtained from blood. V usage is TRBV7-2 and J usage is TRBJ2-1; no definite D call. This CDR3 reads CASSLTLSYNEQFF. In DNA form, the CDR3 reads TGTGCCAGCAGCTTAACTCTTTCCTACAATGAGCAGTTCTTC.